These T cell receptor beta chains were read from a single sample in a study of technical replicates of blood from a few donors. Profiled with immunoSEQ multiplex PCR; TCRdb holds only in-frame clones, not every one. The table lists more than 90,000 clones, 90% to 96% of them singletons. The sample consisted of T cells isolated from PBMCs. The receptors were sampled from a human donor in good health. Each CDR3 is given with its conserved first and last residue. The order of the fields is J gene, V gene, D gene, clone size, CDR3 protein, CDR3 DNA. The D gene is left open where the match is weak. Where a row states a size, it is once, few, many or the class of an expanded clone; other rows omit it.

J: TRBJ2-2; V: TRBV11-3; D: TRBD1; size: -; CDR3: CASSSGQGAPSTGELFF; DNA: TGTGCCAGCAGTTCGGGACAGGGGGCGCCCAGCACCGGGGAGCTGTTTTTT
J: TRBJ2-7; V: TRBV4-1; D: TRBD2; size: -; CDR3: CASSQEPPSGAYEQYF; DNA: TGCGCCAGCAGCCAAGAGCCGCCTAGCGGGGCCTACGAGCAGTACTTC
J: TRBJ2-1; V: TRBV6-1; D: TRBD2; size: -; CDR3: CASSGVWGGTYNEQFF; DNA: TGTGCCAGCAGTGGGGTGTGGGGGGGTACCTACAATGAGCAGTTCTTC
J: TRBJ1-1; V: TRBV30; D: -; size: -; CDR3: CAWSRLNTEAFF; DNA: TGTGCCTGGAGTCGTTTAAACACTGAAGCTTTCTTT
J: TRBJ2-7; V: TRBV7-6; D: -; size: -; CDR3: CASSLAGQHEQYF; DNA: TGTGCCAGCAGCTTAGCGGGCCAACACGAGCAGTACTTC
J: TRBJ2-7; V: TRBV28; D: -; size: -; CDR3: CASTGSGRERHYEQYF; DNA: TGTGCCAGCACCGGTTCGGGTCGGGAGAGGCACTACGAGCAGTACTTC
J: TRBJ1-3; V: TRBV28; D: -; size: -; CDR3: CASRDSYSGNTIYF; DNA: TGTGCCAGCAGGGACAGTTACTCTGGAAACACCATATATTTT
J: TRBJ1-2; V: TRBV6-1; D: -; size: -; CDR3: CASYTDGTPYGYTF; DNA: TGTGCCAGCTACACCGACGGGACACCCTATGGCTACACCTTC
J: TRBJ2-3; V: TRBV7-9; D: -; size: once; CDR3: CASSLGAGESPTDTQYF; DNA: TGTGCCAGCAGCTTAGGGGCAGGGGAGTCCCCCACAGATACGCAGTATTTT
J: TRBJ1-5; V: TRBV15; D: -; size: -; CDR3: CATSRDMTVSQPQHF; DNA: TGTGCCACCAGCAGAGATATGACAGTAAGTCAGCCCCAGCATTTT
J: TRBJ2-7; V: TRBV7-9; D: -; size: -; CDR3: CASSLDGQGTGQYF; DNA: TGTGCCAGCAGCTTAGATGGGCAGGGTACCGGGCAGTACTTC
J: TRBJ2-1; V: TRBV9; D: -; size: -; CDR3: CASSVGDFPVNEQFF; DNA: TGTGCCAGCAGCGTAGGCGACTTCCCCGTTAATGAGCAGTTCTTC
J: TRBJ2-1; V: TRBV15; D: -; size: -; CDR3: CATSTGEIKNNEQFF; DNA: TGTGCCACCAGTACGGGAGAGATTAAGAACAATGAGCAGTTCTTC
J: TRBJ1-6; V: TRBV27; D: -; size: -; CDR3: CASSPLNSPLHF; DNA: TGTGCCAGCAGCCCTCTAAATTCACCCCTCCACTTT
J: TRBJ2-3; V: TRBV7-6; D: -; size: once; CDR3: CASSPRGGNTDTQYF; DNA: TGTGCCAGCAGCCCGAGGGGGGGGAACACAGATACGCAGTATTTT
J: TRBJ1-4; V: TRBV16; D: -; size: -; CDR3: CASSPRQAVATNEKLFF; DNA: TGTGCCAGCAGCCCTCGACAGGCGGTTGCAACTAATGAAAAACTGTTTTTT
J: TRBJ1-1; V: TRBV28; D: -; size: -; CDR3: CASTLWVRANTEAFF; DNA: TGTGCCAGCACCCTATGGGTCAGGGCGAACACTGAAGCTTTCTTT
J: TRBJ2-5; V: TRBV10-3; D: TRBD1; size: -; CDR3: CAISVPGQGQETQYF; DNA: TGTGCCATCAGTGTACCGGGACAGGGCCAAGAGACCCAGTACTTC
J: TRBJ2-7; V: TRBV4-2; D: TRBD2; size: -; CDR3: CASSHGLAGAYEQYF; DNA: TGTGCCAGCAGCCATGGACTAGCGGGAGCCTACGAGCAGTACTTC
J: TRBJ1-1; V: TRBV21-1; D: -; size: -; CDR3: CASSKRRLAQMNTEAFF; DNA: TGTGCCAGCAGCAAAAGGCGGCTAGCACAAATGAACACTGAAGCTTTCTTT
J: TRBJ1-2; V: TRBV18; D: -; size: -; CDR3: CASSERQDDGYTF; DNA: TGTGCCAGCTCCGAACGACAGGATGATGGCTACACCTTC
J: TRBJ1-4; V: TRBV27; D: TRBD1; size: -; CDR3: CASSYRGSPNEKLFF; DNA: TGTGCCAGCAGTTACAGGGGTTCGCCTAATGAAAAACTGTTTTTT
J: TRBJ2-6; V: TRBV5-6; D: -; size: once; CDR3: CASSFSSGANVLTF; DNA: TGTGCCAGCAGCTTTAGCTCTGGGGCCAACGTCCTGACTTTC
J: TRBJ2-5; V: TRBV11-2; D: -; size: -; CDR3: CAGGNRETQYF; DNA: TGTGCCGGGGGGAACCGGGAGACCCAGTACTTC
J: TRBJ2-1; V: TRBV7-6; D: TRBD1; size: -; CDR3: CASSFPPGGIDNEQFF; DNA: TGTGCCAGCAGCTTCCCGCCAGGGGGCATCGACAATGAGCAGTTCTTC
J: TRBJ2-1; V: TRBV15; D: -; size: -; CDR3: CATSRATNEQFF; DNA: TGTGCCACCAGCAGAGCTACTAATGAGCAGTTCTTC
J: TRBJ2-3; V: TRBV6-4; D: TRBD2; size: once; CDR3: CASSDETGGLKDTQYF; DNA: TGTGCCAGCAGTGACGAAACGGGGGGGCTGAAAGATACGCAGTATTTT
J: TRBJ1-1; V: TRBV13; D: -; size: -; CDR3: CASSSALEGPREAFF; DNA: TGTGCCAGCAGCTCCGCCTTGGAGGGGCCCAGGGAAGCTTTCTTT
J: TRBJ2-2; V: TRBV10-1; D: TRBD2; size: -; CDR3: CASSDLAGESGSGELFF; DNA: TGCGCCAGCAGTGATCTAGCGGGAGAGTCGGGGTCCGGGGAGCTGTTTTTT
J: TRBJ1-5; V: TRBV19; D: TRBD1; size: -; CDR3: CASSSTGGNQPQHF; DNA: TGTGCCAGTAGTTCGACAGGGGGCAATCAGCCCCAGCATTTT
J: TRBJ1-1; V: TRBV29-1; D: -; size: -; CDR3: CSVERTGDDSEAFF; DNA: TGCAGCGTTGAACGGACGGGGGACGATTCTGAAGCTTTCTTT
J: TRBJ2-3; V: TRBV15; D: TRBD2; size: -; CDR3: CATTSTSLSTDTQYF; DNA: TGTGCCACCACCTCGACTAGCCTTAGCACAGATACGCAGTATTTT
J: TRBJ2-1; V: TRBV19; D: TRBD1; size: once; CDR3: CASSPGTGGNEQFF; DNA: TGTGCCAGTAGTCCGGGGACAGGGGGCAATGAGCAGTTCTTC
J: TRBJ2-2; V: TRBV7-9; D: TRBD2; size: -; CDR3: CASSPPSGGTGELFF; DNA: TGTGCCAGCAGCCCCCCCAGCGGGGGAACCGGGGAGCTGTTTTTT
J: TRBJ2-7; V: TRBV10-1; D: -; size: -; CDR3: CASSESSQVDEQYF; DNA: TGCGCCAGCAGTGAGTCGAGTCAGGTAGACGAGCAGTACTTC
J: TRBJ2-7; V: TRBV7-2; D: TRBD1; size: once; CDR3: CASTARDRVYEQYF; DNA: TGTGCCAGCACCGCTCGGGACAGAGTCTACGAGCAGTACTTC
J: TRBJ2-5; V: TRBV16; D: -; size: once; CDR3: CASSHENFKETQYF; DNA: TGTGCCAGCAGCCATGAAAACTTTAAAGAGACCCAGTACTTC
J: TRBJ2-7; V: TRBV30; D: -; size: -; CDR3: CAWSEDSSYEQYF; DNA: TGTGCCTGGAGTGAGGACAGCTCCTACGAGCAGTACTTC
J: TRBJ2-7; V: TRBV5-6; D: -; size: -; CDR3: CASSLEQYVYEQYF; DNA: TGTGCCAGCAGCTTGGAACAGTATGTCTACGAGCAGTACTTC
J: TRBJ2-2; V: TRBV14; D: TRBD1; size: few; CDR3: CASSQYRTGGTMGELFF; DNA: TGTGCCAGCAGCCAATACCGGACAGGGGGCACCATGGGGGAGCTGTTTTTT
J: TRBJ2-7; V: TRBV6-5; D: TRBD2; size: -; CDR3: CASSSGTSGFNQYF; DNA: TGTGCCAGCAGTTCCGGGACTAGCGGGTTTAATCAGTACTTC
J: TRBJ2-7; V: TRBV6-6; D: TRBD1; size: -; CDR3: CASSHSNPGQGIEQYF; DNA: TGTGCCAGCAGTCACTCAAACCCGGGACAGGGAATCGAGCAGTACTTC
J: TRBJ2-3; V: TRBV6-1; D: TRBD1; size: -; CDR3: CASSEGQGIWDTQYF; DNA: TGTGCCAGCAGTGAGGGACAGGGAATTTGGGATACGCAGTATTTT
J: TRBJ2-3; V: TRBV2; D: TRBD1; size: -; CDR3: CASSVTGRRDTQYF; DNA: TGTGCCAGCAGTGTGACAGGGCGGAGAGATACGCAGTATTTT
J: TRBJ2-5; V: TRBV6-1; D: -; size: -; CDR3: CASSEGDLQETQYF; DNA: TGTGCCAGCAGTGAGGGAGATCTCCAAGAGACCCAGTACTTC
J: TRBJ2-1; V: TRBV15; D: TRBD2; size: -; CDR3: CATSRPTSAGSGSYNEQFF; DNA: TGTGCCACCAGCAGACCGACTAGCGCCGGGTCGGGATCCTACAATGAGCAGTTCTTC
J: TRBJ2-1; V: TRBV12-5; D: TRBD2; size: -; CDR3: CASGLASAGDSYNEQFF; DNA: TGTGCTAGTGGTTTGGCCTCGGCGGGGGACTCCTACAATGAGCAGTTCTTC
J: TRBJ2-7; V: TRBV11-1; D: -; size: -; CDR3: CASSSTGLPYEQYF; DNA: TGTGCCAGCAGCTCTACAGGACTACCCTACGAGCAGTACTTC
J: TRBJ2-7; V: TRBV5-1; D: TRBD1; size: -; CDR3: CASSLTGTGGEEQYF; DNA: TGCGCCAGCAGCTTGACCGGGACAGGGGGTGAGGAGCAGTACTTC